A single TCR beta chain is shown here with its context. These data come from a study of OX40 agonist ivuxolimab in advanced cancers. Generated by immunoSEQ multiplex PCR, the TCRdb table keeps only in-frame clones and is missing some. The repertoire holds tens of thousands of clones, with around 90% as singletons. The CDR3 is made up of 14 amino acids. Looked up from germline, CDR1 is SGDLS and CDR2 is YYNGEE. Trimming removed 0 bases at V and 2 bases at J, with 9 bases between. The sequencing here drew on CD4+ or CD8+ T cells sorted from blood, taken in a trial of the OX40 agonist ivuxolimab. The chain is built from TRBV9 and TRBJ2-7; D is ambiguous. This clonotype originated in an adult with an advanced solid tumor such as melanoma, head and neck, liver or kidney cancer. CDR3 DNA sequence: TGTGCCAGCAGCGTAGATACCGCAACCTACGAGCAGTACTTC. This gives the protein CASSVDTATYEQYF.